The 21 T cell receptor beta chains given below trace back to one sample, sequenced in a study of beta chain features in type 1 diabetes. Sequencing targeted expressed TCRB transcripts, as all isolated RNA had been reverse transcribed. Using immunoSEQ multiplex PCR, the repertoire was profiled, and TCRdb retains in-frame clones only, with some absent. Among about 250,000 clones, around an eighth were seen once, and the ten largest hold 0.026%. Sample: naive CD4+ T cells from blood. The origin of the receptors is a woman aged 35 to 49 in good health.

This clone was seen only a few times. The chain joins TRBV4-1 to TRBJ1-1, with 7 bases aligning to TRBD1. CDR3 length equals 15 residues. Germline assignment: CDR1 MGHRA and CDR2 YSYEKL. The V and J ends lost 5 bases and 1 base, in that order; junction bases with no gene match: 7. In nucleotides, the CDR3 is TGCGCCAGCAGCGCTCGACAGGGAGAGAACACTGAAGCTTTCTTT. Translating gives CASSARQGENTEAFF.

The rearrangement joins TRBV5-4 to TRBJ1-1; TRBD1 is a possible D gene (6 bases). The CDR3 consists of 15 residues. Germline V CDR1 and CDR2: SGHNT, YYREEE (reference sequence). V shed 4 bases and J shed 0 bases, with 13 bases lying between them. CDR3 region: CASSLDSSMNTEAFF. CDR3 in DNA: TGTGCCAGCAGCCTGGACAGCTCCATGAACACTGAAGCTTTCTTT.

This clone was detected a few times. V usage is TRBV7-9 and J usage is TRBJ2-7, with a tentative D call TRBD1 (6 bases). The V gene's germline CDR1 is SEHNR and CDR2 FQNEAQ (reference sequence). The V end lost 5 bases, the J end lost 2 bases, and 16 bases lay between the germline ends. The CDR3 is made up of 15 amino acids. This CDR3 reads CASSQEMNRAYEQYF. The DNA for the CDR3 is TGTGCCAGCAGCCAAGAAATGAACAGGGCCTACGAGCAGTACTTC.

This clone was counted between two and nine times. The V gene is TRBV5-1, the J gene TRBJ2-7; 8 positions match TRBD2. This CDR3 is built from 18 residues. J lost 9 bases, V lost 1 base, and 21 bases had no gene match. In germline, CDR1 is SGHRS, CDR2 YFSETQ. CDR3 protein: CASSLSIAGSTGVSVQYF. The CDR3 DNA reads TGCGCCAGCAGCTTGTCGATAGCGGGATCAACCGGGGTATCGGTGCAGTACTTC. Using reference TRBV5-1 and TRBJ2-7 for the parts outside the CDR3, the full variable domain is KAGVTQTPRYLIKTRGQQVTLSCSPISGHRSVSWYQQTPGQGLQFLFEYFSETQRNKGNFPGRFSGRQFSNSRSEMNVSTLELGDSALYLCASSLSIAGSTGVSVQYFGPGTRLTVT.

This clone was observed a handful of times. The V and J genes are TRBV23-1 and TRBJ1-5; 10 positions match TRBD1. TRBV23-1 is an ORF for which the function is uncertain. Trimming removed 6 bases from V and 6 bases from J; junction bases left unmatched: 11. The CDR3 length is 16 residues. The CDR3 loop is CASSHRDRGQGQPQHF. The CDR3 DNA reads as TGCGCCAGCAGCCACAGAGACAGGGGGCAGGGTCAGCCCCAGCATTTT.

The rearrangement links TRBV18 to TRBJ2-7, with 9 bases matching TRBD1. J lost 6 bases, V lost 1 base, and 4 bases had no gene match. The germline V gene has CDR1 KGHSH and CDR2 LQKENI. This CDR3 has 14 residues. In DNA, the CDR3 is TGTGCCAGCTCACCACGGGACAGGGTCACCGAGCAGTACTTC. It specifies CASSPRDRVTEQYF.

The rearrangement joins TRBV6-5 to TRBJ1-6; the D is unclear. Trimming cost V 6 bases and J 8 bases, with 8 bases left between them. The CDR3 consists of 12 residues. In germline, CDR1 is MNHEY, CDR2 SVGAGI. The CDR3 coding sequence is TGTGCCAGCAGGGACGGGGATTCACCCCTCCACTTT. Translation gives CASRDGDSPLHF.

With regard to this clone: The same CDR3 can be traced to other DNA sequences in this sample. This chain connects TRBV4-3 to TRBJ2-7, with 7 bases lining up with TRBD2. V lost 1 base to trimming and J lost 0 bases; unmatched junction nucleotides: 0. The CDR3 is 14 amino acids. CDR1 is LGHNA and CDR2 is YSLEER in the germline V gene. The CDR3 DNA reads TGCGCCAGCAGCCAAGGCGGGAGCTCCTACGAGCAGTACTTC. Residues: CASSQGGSSYEQYF.

The sample holds a few counts of this clone. The chain joins TRBV19 to TRBJ2-7; tentatively, D is TRBD1 (6 bases). CDR3 length: 15 residues. The V gene's germline CDR1 is LNHDA and CDR2 SQIVND (reference sequence). V was shortened by 5 bases and J by 2 bases, with 16 bases between the two germline ends. CDR3 in DNA: TGTGCCAGTAGTCTTTCCGGGACAAGCACCTACGAGCAGTACTTC. Amino acid sequence: CASSLSGTSTYEQYF.

Ten or more counts support this clone. The chain has TRBV10-3 and TRBJ1-1; TRBD1 matches at 8 bases. V shed 2 bases and J 3 bases; nucleotides not matched to a gene: 2. The germline gives CDR1 ENHRY, CDR2 SYGVKD. This CDR3 comprises 14 residues. CDR3 sequence reads: CAISEGQGYTEAFF. DNA for the CDR3: TGTGCCATCAGTGAGGGACAGGGTTACACTGAAGCTTTCTTT.

A few counts support this clone. The V gene is TRBV5-4, the J gene TRBJ2-5; D remains ambiguous. The CDR3 is 13 residues long. V shed 3 bases and J shed 1 base, with 7 bases lying between them. Germline V gene lookup returns CDR1 SGHNT and CDR2 YYREEE (reference sequence). CDR3 sequence reads: CASSYDIQETQYF. CDR3 DNA: TGTGCCAGCAGCTACGACATCCAAGAGACCCAGTACTTC.

The chain couples TRBV15 to TRBJ1-6; unclear D gene. This CDR3 has 15 amino acids. The V end lost 0 bases, the J end lost 10 bases, and 13 bases lay between the germline ends. Germline V gives CDR1 LNHNV, CDR2 YYDKDF (reference sequence). DNA of the CDR3: TGTGCCACCAGCAGAGATCAGGTTCCTGGGTCACCCCTCCACTTT. Protein: CATSRDQVPGSPLHF.

The chain carries TRBV9 and TRBJ2-3, with D unresolved. Germline V gene sequence: CDR1 SGDLS, CDR2 YYNGEE. The CDR3 consists of 14 residues. The V and J ends lost 3 bases and 4 bases respectively, with 12 bases between them. The CDR3 DNA follows: TGTGCCAGCAGCGCCCACGCAGTGGCAGATACGCAGTATTTT. It specifies CASSAHAVADTQYF. Based on the CDR3 plus reference TRBV9 and TRBJ2-3, the full variable domain is DSGVTQTPKHLITATGQRVTLRCSPRSGDLSVYWYQQSLDQGLQFLIQYYNGEERAKGNILERFSAQQFPDLHSELNLSSLELGDSALYFCASSAHAVADTQYFGPGTRLTVL.

The J gene is TRBJ1-6, the V gene TRBV7-2, with 10 bases identical to TRBD1. V gave up 1 base and J gave up 10 bases; unmatched junction bases: 4. CDR3 length: 15 amino acids. Germline V gene lookup returns CDR1 SGHTA and CDR2 FQGNSA. CDR3 bases: TGTGCCAGCAGCTTAGTAGGGACAGGGGAATCACCCCTCCACTTT. Its protein product is CASSLVGTGESPLHF. The variable domain in full, with the rest retrieved from reference TRBV7-2 and TRBJ1-6, is GAGVSQSPSNKVTEKGKDVELRCDPISGHTALYWYRQSLGQGLEFLIYFQGNSAPDKSGLPSDRFSAERTGGSVSTLTIQRTQQEDSAVYLCASSLVGTGESPLHFGNGTRLTVT.

The chain combines TRBV5-1 with TRBJ1-4, with a weak D call TRBD1 (5 bases). V was shortened by 4 bases and J by 5 bases, with 18 bases between the two germline ends. This CDR3 is built from 16 residues. The germline gives CDR1 SGHRS, CDR2 YFSETQ. CDR3 sequence: CASSLPLGPRNEKLFF. The CDR3 nucleotides are TGCGCCAGCAGCCTACCTTTGGGGCCACGGAATGAAAAACTGTTTTTT.

The gene calls are TRBV6-6 and TRBJ1-2; perhaps TRBD1 as D (5 bases). V lost 2 bases, J lost 6 bases, and 10 bases lay in between. From germline, CDR1 is MNHNY and CDR2 SVGAGI (reference sequence). The CDR3 extends over 13 amino acids. CDR3 amino acids: CASSYGAGNGYTF. In DNA, the CDR3 is TGTGCCAGCAGTTACGGGGCGGGAAATGGCTACACCTTC.

This chain's CDR3 is CASSPLGASTDTQYF. In DNA form, the CDR3 reads TGCGCCAGCAGCCCCTTAGGAGCTAGCACAGATACGCAGTATTTT. The V gene is TRBV5-1, the J gene TRBJ2-3; D call uncertain. CDR1 is SGHRS, CDR2 YFSETQ, per germline. This CDR3 spans 15 amino acids. V gave up 4 bases and J gave up 0 bases, with 12 bases separating them.

This clone has a handful of counts. The V call is TRBV7-9, the J call TRBJ2-1; D is undetermined. V lost 1 base and J 7 bases, leaving 2 bases between the germline ends. CDR1 and CDR2 (germline): SEHNR, FQNEAQ (reference sequence). The CDR3 loop spans 11 amino acids. Written as DNA, the CDR3 is TGTGCCAGCAGCTTAGTAAATGAGCAGTTCTTC. Its protein product is CASSLVNEQFF.

The chain has TRBV11-2 and TRBJ1-2; no clear D gene. This CDR3 region has 15 residues. Germline CDR1 SGHAT, CDR2 FQNNGV. V was cut by 1 base and J by 7 bases, with 16 bases left in between. The DNA for the CDR3 is TGTGCCAGCAGCTTAGCCCTTATTAGCGGGTCTGGCTACACCTTC. Translated, it gives CASSLALISGSGYTF.

There are a few counts of this clone. The chain combines TRBV7-2 with TRBJ1-2, with 7 bases aligning to TRBD1. The V gene's germline CDR1 is SGHTA and CDR2 FQGNSA. This CDR3 region has 16 residues. The junction had 12 bases not matched to a gene; V was cut back by 1 base and J by 7 bases. The chain's CDR3 is CASSLGGRQGRAGYTF. The DNA of the CDR3 is TGTGCCAGCAGCTTAGGGGGCCGACAGGGTAGGGCTGGCTACACCTTC.

This chain uses TRBV5-6 with TRBJ2-5, with a tentative D call TRBD1 (7 bases). V lost 0 bases and J 4 bases, leaving 16 bases between the germline ends. Per germline, CDR1 SGHDT and CDR2 YYEEEE. The CDR3 is 16 residues long. The CDR3: CASSLVVNRGGETQYF. The DNA of the CDR3 is TGTGCCAGCAGCTTGGTCGTGAACAGGGGAGGAGAGACCCAGTACTTC. The entire variable domain, with the rest obtained from reference TRBV5-6 and TRBJ2-5, is as follows: DAGVTQSPTHLIKTRGQQVTLRCSPKSGHDTVSWYQQALGQGPQFIFQYYEEEERQRGNFPDRFSGHQFPNYSSELNVNALLLGDSALYLCASSLVVNRGGETQYFGPGTRLLVL.